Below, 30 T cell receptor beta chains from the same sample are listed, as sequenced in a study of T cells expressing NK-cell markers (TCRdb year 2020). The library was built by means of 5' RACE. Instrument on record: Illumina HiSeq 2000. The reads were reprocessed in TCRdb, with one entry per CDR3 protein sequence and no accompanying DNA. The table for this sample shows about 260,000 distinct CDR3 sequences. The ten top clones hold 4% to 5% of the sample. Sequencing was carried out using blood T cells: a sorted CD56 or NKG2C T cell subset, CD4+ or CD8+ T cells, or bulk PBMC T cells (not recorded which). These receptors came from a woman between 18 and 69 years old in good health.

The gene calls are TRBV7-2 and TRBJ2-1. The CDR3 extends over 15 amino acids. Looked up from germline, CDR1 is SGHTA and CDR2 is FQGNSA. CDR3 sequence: CASSLATSSYNEQFF.

Here the CDR3 reads CASTLKGTGELFF. This chain connects TRBV6-2 or TRBV6-3 to TRBJ2-2; TCRdb selects TRBD1, and the lack of DNA leaves this call unchecked. Germline V gene sequence: CDR1 MNHEY, CDR2 SVGEGT. The CDR3 is 13 amino acids.

CDR3 amino acids: CSVEMGAIQYF. The V call is TRBV29-1, the J call TRBJ2-5. Germline values: CDR1 SQVTM, CDR2 ANQGSEA. The CDR3 is made up of 11 amino acids.

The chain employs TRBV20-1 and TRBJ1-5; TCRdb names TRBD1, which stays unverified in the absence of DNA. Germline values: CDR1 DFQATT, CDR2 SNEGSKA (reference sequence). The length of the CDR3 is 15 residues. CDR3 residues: CSALNGGIKDQPQHF.

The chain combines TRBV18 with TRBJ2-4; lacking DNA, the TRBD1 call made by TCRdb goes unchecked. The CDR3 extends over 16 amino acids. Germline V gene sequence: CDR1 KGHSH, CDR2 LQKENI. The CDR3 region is CASSPLEGGTKNIQYF. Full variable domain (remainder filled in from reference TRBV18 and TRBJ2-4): NAGVMQNPRHLVRRRGQEARLRCSPMKGHSHVYWYRQLPEEGLKFMVYLQKENIIDESGMPKERFSAEFPKEGPSILRIQQVVRGDSAAYFCASSPLEGGTKNIQYFGAGTRLSVL.

The CDR3 sequence: CSARDPGLDSYEQYF. The chain recombines TRBV20-1 with TRBJ2-7; TCRdb reports TRBD2, a call that lacks DNA to check it against. The CDR3 is made up of 15 amino acids. CDR1 and CDR2 from the germline V gene are DFQATT and SNEGSKA (reference sequence).

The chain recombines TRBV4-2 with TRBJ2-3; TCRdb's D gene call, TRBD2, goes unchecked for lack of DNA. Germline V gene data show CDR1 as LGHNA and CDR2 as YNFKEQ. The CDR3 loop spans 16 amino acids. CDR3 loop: CASSQSGLAGGDTQYF.

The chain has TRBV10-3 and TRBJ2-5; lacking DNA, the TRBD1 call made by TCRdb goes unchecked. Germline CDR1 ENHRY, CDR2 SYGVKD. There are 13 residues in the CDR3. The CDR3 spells CAIREGGAETQYF.

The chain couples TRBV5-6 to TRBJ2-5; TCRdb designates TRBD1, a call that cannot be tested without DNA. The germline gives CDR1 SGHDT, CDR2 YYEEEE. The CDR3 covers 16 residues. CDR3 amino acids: CASSLLGDRVVETQYF. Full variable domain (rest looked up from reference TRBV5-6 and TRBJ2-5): DAGVTQSPTHLIKTRGQQVTLRCSPKSGHDTVSWYQQALGQGPQFIFQYYEEEERQRGNFPDRFSGHQFPNYSSELNVNALLLGDSALYLCASSLLGDRVVETQYFGPGTRLLVL.

CDR3 sequence reads: CATSPRRDTDTQYF. The V and J genes are TRBV24-1 and TRBJ2-3; without DNA, the TCRdb call of TRBD1 cannot be checked. The CDR3 is 14 residues long. CDR1 KGHDR and CDR2 SFDVKD come from the germline V gene.

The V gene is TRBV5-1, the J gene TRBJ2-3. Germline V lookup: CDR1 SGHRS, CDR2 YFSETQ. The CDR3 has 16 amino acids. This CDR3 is CASSLARSGLPDTQYF. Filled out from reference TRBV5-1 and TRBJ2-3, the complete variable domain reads KAGVTQTPRYLIKTRGQQVTLSCSPISGHRSVSWYQQTPGQGLQFLFEYFSETQRNKGNFPGRFSGRQFSNSRSEMNVSTLELGDSALYLCASSLARSGLPDTQYFGPGTRLTVL.

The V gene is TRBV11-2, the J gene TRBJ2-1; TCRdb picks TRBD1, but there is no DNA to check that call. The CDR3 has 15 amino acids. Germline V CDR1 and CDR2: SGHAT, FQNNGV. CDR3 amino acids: CASSYTGGAYNEQFF.

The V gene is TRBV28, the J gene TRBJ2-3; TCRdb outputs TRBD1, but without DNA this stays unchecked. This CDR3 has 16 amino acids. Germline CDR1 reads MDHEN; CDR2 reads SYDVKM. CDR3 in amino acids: CASSSPGHFSTDTQYF.

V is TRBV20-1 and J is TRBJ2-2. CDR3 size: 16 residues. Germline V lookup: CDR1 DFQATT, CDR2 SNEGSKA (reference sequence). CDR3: CSASNTGRINTGELFF.

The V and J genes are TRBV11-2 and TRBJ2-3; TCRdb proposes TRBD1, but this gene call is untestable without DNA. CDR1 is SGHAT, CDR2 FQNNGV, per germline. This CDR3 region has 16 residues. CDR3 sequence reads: CASSPLGAGEADTQYF.

The CDR3 loop is CSASPTSGTYEQYF. V usage is TRBV20-1 and J usage is TRBJ2-7; TCRdb names TRBD2, which stays unverified in the absence of DNA. This CDR3 spans 14 amino acids. Germline CDR1 reads DFQATT; CDR2 reads SNEGSKA (reference sequence).

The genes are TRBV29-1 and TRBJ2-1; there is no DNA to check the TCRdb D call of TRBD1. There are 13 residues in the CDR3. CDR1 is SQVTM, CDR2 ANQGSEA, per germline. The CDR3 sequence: CSAMGDLFNEQFF.

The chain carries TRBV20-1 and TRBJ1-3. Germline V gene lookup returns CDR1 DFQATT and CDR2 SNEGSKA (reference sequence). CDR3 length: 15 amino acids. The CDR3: CSARDMAAGGNTIYF.

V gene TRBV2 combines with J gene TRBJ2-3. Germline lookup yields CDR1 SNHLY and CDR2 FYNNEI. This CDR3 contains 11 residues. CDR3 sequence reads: CANSGTDTQYF.

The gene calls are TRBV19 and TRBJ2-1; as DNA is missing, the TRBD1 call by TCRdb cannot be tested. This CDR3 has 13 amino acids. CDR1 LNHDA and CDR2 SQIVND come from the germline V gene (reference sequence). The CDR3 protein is CASPGTEYNEQFF. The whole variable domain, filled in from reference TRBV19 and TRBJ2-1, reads DGGITQSPKYLFRKEGQNVTLSCEQNLNHDAMYWYRQDPGQGLRLIYYSQIVNDFQKGDIAEGYSVSREKKESFPLTVTSAQKNPTAFYLCASPGTEYNEQFFGPGTRLTVL.

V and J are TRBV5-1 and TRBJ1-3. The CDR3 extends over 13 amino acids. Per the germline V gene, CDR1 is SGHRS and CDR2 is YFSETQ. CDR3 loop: CASSLYRGNTIYF.

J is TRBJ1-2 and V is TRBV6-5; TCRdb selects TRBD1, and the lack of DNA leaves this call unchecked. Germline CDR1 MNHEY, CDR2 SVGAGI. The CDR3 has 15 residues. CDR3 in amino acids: CASSYSRGGVYGYTF.

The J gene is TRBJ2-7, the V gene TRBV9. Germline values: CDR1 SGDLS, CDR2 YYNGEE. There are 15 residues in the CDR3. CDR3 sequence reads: CARLKPHLVGYEQYF.

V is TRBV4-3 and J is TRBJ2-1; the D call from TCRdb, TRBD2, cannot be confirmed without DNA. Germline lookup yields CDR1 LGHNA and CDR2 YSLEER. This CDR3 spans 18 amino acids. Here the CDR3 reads CASSQTGLAGGQWNEQFF.

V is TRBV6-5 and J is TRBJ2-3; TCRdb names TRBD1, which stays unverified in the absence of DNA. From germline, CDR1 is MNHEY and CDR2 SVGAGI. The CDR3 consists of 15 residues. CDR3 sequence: CASSYGGASTDTQYF.

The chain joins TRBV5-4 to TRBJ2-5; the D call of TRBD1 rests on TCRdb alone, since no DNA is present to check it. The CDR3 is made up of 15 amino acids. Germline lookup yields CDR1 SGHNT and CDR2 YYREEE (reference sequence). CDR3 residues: CASSHTTEYQETQYF.

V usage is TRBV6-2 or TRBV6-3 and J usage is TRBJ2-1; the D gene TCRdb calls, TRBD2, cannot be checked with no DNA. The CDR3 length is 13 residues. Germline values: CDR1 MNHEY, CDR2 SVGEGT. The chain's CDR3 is CASSLAGNNEQFF.

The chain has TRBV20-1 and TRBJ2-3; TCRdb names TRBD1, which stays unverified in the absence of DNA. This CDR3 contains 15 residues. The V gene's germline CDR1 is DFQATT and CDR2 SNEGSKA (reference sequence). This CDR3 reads CSARDSVRGTDTQYF.

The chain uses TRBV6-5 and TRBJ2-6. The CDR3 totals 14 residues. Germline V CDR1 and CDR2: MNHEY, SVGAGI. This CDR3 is CASSYEAGANVLTF.

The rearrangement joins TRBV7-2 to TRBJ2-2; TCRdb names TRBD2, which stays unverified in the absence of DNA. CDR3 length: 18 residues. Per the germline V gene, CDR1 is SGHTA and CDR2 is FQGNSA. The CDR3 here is CASSLAASGGVNTGELFF.